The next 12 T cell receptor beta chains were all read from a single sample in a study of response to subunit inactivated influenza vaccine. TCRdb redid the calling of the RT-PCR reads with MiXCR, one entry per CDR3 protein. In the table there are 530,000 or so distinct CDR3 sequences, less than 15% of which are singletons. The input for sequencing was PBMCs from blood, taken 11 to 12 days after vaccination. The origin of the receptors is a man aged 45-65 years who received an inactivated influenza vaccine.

The CDR3 is CASQRWGSGNEQFF. The CDR3 DNA reads as TGTGCCAGCCAGCGGTGGGGAAGCGGCAATGAGCAGTTCTTC. The V and J genes are TRBV28 and TRBJ2-1, with TRBD2 as a possible D gene (5 bases). This CDR3 region has 14 residues. V gave up 8 bases and J gave up 6 bases, with 17 bases separating them. Looked up from germline, CDR1 is MDHEN and CDR2 is SYDVKM.

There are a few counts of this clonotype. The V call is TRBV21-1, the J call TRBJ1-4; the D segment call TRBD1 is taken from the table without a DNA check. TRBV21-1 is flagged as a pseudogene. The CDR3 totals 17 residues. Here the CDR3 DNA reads TGTGCCAGCAGCAAAGAGATCTTGGGGGACAGGGAAGAAAAACTGTTTTTT. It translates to CASSKEILGDREEKLFF.

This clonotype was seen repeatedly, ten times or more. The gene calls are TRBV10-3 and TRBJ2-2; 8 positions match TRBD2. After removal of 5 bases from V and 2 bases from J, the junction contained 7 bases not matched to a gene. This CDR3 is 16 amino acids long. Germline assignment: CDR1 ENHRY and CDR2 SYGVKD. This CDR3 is CAISPVSGANTGELFF. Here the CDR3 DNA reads TGTGCCATCAGTCCCGTTAGCGGGGCTAACACCGGGGAGCTGTTTTTT.

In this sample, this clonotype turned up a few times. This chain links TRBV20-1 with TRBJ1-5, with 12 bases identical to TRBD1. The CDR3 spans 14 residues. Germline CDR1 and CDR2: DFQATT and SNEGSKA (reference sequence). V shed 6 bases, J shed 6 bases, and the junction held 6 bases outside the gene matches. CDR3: CSAPGQGASQPQHF. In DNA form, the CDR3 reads TGCAGTGCACCGGGACAGGGGGCTTCTCAGCCCCAGCATTTT.

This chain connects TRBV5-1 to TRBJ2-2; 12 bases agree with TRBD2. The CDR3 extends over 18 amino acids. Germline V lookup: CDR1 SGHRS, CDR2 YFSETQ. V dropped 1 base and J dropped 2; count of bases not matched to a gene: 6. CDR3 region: CASSLRTSGILNTGELFF. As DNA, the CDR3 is TGCGCCAGCAGCTTGAGGACTAGCGGGATACTTAACACCGGGGAGCTGTTTTTT.

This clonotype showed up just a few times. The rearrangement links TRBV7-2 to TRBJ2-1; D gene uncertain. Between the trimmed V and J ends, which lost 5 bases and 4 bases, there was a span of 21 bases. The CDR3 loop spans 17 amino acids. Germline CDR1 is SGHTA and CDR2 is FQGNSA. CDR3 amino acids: CASSPSYIRRPYNEQFF. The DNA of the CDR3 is TGTGCCAGCAGCCCATCGTATATCAGGCGCCCTTACAATGAGCAGTTCTTC.

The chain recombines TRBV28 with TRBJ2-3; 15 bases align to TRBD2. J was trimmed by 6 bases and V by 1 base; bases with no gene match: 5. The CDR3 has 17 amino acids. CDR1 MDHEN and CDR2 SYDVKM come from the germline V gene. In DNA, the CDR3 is TGTGCCAGCAGTTTATCGGGACTAGCGGGAGGAGGGGATACGCAGTATTTT. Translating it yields CASSLSGLAGGGDTQYF.

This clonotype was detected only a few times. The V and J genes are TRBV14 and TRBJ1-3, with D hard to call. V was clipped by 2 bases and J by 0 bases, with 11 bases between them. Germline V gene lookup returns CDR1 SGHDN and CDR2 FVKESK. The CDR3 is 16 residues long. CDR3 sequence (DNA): TGTGCCAGCAGCCAATTGGTTTCCCACTCTGGAAACACCATATATTTT. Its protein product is CASSQLVSHSGNTIYF.

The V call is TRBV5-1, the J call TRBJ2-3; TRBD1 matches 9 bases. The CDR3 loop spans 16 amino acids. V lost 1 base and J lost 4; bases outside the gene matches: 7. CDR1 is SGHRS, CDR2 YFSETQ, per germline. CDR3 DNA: TGCGCCAGCAGCTTGATGGGACAGGGAGTGGCAGATACGCAGTATTTT. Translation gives CASSLMGQGVADTQYF.

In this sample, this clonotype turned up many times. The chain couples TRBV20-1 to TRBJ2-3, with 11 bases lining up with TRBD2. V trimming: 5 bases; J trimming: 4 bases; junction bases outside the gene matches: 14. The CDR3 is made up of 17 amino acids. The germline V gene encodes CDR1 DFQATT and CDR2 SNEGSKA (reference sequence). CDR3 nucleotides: TGCAGTGCTTCCACAGACATGACTAGCGGGGAAGCAGATACGCAGTATTTT. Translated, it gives CSASTDMTSGEADTQYF.

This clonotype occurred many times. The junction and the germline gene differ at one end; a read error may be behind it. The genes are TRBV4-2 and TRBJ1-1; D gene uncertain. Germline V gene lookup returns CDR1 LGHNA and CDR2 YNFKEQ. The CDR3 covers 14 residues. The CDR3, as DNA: TGCGCCAGCAGCCAAGATGGCGGGAACACTGAAGCTTTCTTT. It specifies CASSQDGGNTEAFF.

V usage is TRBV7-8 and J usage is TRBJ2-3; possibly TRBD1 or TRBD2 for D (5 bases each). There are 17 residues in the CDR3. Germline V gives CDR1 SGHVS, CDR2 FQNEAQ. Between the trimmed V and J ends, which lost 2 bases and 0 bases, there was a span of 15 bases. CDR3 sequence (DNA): TGTGCCAGCAGCTTAAGAGGGGTAGCGCGAAGCACAGATACGCAGTATTTT. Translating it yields CASSLRGVARSTDTQYF.